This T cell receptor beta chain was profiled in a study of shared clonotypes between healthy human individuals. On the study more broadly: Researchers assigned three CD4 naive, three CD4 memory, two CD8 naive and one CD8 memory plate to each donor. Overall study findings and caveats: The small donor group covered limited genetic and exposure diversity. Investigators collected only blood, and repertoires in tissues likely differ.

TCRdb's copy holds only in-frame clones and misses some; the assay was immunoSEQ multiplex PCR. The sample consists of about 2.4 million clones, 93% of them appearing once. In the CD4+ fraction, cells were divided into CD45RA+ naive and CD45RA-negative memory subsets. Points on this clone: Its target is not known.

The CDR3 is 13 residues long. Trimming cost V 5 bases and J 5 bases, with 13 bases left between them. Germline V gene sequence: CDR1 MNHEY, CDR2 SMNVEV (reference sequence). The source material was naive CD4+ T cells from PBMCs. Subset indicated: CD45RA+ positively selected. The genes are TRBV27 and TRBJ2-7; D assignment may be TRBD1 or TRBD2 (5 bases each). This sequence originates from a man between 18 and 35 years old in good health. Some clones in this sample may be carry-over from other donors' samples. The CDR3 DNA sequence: TGTGCCAGCAGTGCAATCGGGACGAACGAGCAGTACTTC. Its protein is CASSAIGTNEQYF.